This TCR beta chain was retrieved from a study of shared clonotypes between healthy human individuals. The germline V gene encodes CDR1 SGHTA and CDR2 FQGNSA. The CDR3 length is 18 residues. The junction had 11 bases not matched to a gene; V was cut back by 2 bases and J by 0 bases. The table came from immunoSEQ multiplex PCR; TCRdb's copy has only in-frame clones and leaves some out. The data hold some 1.5 million clones, with 95% to 99% observed a single time. This TCR was recovered from a man between 25 and 39 years old in good health. Sequences were obtained from naive CD4+ T cells sorted from blood. As to subset: CD45RA+ positively selected. This sequence joins TRBV7-2 and TRBJ2-3; TRBD2 matches 7 bases. CDR3 DNA: TGTGCCAGCAGCTTATTCCGCGGGAGCCAATCTAGCACAGATACGCAGTATTTT. This encodes CASSLFRGSQSSTDTQYF.